Listed below are T cell receptor beta chains from one sample, sequenced in a study of regulatory T cells in long-lasting Graves disease. One entry per CDR3 protein results from TCRdb running MiXCR on the multiplex PCR reads. The sample holds 350,000 to 450,000 distinct CDR3 sequences; about 15% are singletons and the top ten take about 7.8%. These data also formed part of another study, on T cells in Graves' hyperthyroidism and ophthalmopathy.

The sample was peripheral blood mononuclear cells (PBMCs), taken at new diagnosis, from a patient treated with antithyroid drugs. The receptors here all came from a middle-aged woman with Graves disease. The CDR3 runs from the conserved cysteine through the conserved F or W. Each record gives: J gene, D gene, CDR3 length, clone size, V gene, CDR3 DNA, CDR3 protein. The D gene is left open where the match is weak. Clone size is not always given. Where it is, it says once, few, many or a class for expanded clones.

>TRBJ2-5|TRBD1|15|-|TRBV7-2
TGTGCCAGCAGCTTAGCGACAGGGGCCCGGGAGACCCAGTACTTC
CASSLATGARETQYF
>TRBJ2-1|TRBD2|16|-|TRBV5-1
TGCGCCAGCAGCTTGGAGCCAGCGGGAGTCTACAATGGGCAGTTCTTC
CASSLEPAGVYNGQFF
>TRBJ2-7|-|14|many|TRBV12-3/TRBV12-4
TGTGCCAGCAGTTTAGATACGGCCTCAAGGGAGCAGTACTTC
CASSLDTASREQYF
>TRBJ2-1|-|16|many|TRBV11-3
TGTGCCAGCAGCCCAGGGGACTCCCGGGGGTACAATGAGCAGTTCTTC
CASSPGDSRGYNEQFF
>TRBJ2-3|-|14|many|TRBV12-3/TRBV12-4
TGTGCCAGCAGTTTTGGAGGAGGCACAGATACGCAGTATTTT
CASSFGGGTDTQYF
>TRBJ1-4|-|18|-|TRBV19
TGTGCCAGTGGACCCCCCCGTTTTAGCCGCACAACTAATGAAAAACTGTTTTTT
CASGPPRFSRTTNEKLFF
>TRBJ2-7|-|15|many|TRBV5-1
TGCGCCAGCAGCCCTTCGGTCGAAGGAAACTACGAGCAGTACTTC
CASSPSVEGNYEQYF
>TRBJ2-5|TRBD1|14|many|TRBV28
TGTGCCAGCAGGAACTGGGACAGTAAAGAGACCCAGTACTTC
CASRNWDSKETQYF
>TRBJ2-5|-|14|-|TRBV19
TGTGCCAGTAGTATCCGGGGACCCCAAGAGACCCAGTACTTC
CASSIRGPQETQYF
>TRBJ2-7|-|15|-|TRBV20-1
TGCAGTGCAGACCCCTGGGGGACGGAGGGATCCGAGCAGTACTTC
CSADPWGTEGSEQYF
>TRBJ2-3|TRBD2|13|-|TRBV29-1
TGCAGCTCTGACGCGGGAGGAACAGATACGCAGTATTTT
CSSDAGGTDTQYF
>TRBJ2-1|-|15|-|TRBV7-9
TGTGCCAGCAGCTTAGCTGGGGTCCTAGGTAGTGAGCAGTTCTTC
CASSLAGVLGSEQFF
>TRBJ2-7|-|13|few|TRBV27
TGTGCCAGCAGTTACGGACCCCTATACGAGCAGTACTTC
CASSYGPLYEQYF
>TRBJ2-5|-|14|many|TRBV28
TGTGCCAGCAGCCAATTGGTGGGCGCGGAGACCCAGTACTTC
CASSQLVGAETQYF
>TRBJ2-3|-|16|many|TRBV6-1
TGTGCCAGCAGCCTAGGACACTACTTTAGCACAGATACGCAGTATTTT
CASSLGHYFSTDTQYF
>TRBJ2-7|TRBD2|15|few|TRBV4-1
TGCGCCAGCAGCCAAGATAGCGGGAGGGACTACGAGCAGTACTTC
CASSQDSGRDYEQYF
>TRBJ1-1|TRBD1|15|-|TRBV4-2
TGTGCCAGCAGCCAGTTGAACAGGGGCAGAACTGAAGCTTTCTTT
CASSQLNRGRTEAFF
>TRBJ1-5|TRBD1|14|-|TRBV19
TGTGCCAGTAGTAACTACAGGGGAAATCAGCCCCAGCATTTT
CASSNYRGNQPQHF
>TRBJ2-7|-|16|many|TRBV19
TGTGCCAGTAGTATCTTGTTGGAGGTAGTACCCTACGAGCAGTACTTC
CASSILLEVVPYEQYF
>TRBJ1-1|-|12|-|TRBV29-1
TGCAGCGTTGAAGGGCCTAACACTGAAGCTTTCTTT
CSVEGPNTEAFF
>TRBJ1-5|-|17|-|TRBV28
TGTGCCAGCAGTTTAAGTCTGGGACGGGGGGCAGGTCAGCCCCAGCATTTT
CASSLSLGRGAGQPQHF
>TRBJ1-3|TRBD1|14|-|TRBV29-1
TGCAGCGCACAAGGGACAGTCTCTGGAAACACCATATATTTT
CSAQGTVSGNTIYF
>TRBJ2-3|TRBD2|15|few|TRBV20-1
TGCAGTGCTACCTTAGCGGGCCCTAGCACAGATACGCAGTATTTT
CSATLAGPSTDTQYF
>TRBJ2-6|-|16|many|TRBV12-3/TRBV12-4
TGTGCCAGCAGTTTATCCCCAGGGGCTGGGGCCAACGTCCTGACTTTC
CASSLSPGAGANVLTF
>TRBJ2-5|-|17|-|TRBV6-5
TGTGCCAGCAGTTACTCCGGCCTACAGGGATCGGGAGAGACCCAGTACTTC
CASSYSGLQGSGETQYF
>TRBJ2-1|TRBD2|15|many|TRBV7-3
TGTGCCAGCAGCGCCCTAGCGGGTTCCTACAATGAGCAGTTCTTC
CASSALAGSYNEQFF
>TRBJ2-3|-|13|-|TRBV7-2
TGTGCCAGCAGCTTATTCCCCACAGATACGCAGTATTTT
CASSLFPTDTQYF
>TRBJ2-1|TRBD2|16|-|TRBV18
TGTGCCAGCTCACCCCCGACTAGCGGGGGTTACAATGAGCAGTTCTTC
CASSPPTSGGYNEQFF
>TRBJ2-1|TRBD2|16|-|TRBV11-1
TGTGTCAGCAGCTTAAGGATTGGACTAGTCGCCAATGAGCAGTTCTTC
CVSSLRIGLVANEQFF
>TRBJ2-5|-|15|many|TRBV15
TGTGCCACCAGCAGAGATAAGCAGAAGGCCGAGACCCAGTACTTC
CATSRDKQKAETQYF
>TRBJ2-5|-|16|-|TRBV5-1
TGCGCCAGCAGCCCCCTTCAGGGGGGGACTGGAGAGACCCAGTACTTC
CASSPLQGGTGETQYF
>TRBJ2-3|-|14|-|TRBV12-3/TRBV12-4
TGTGCCAGCAGTCATACTGGTAGCACAGATACGCAGTATTTT
CASSHTGSTDTQYF
>TRBJ2-7|TRBD1|14|many|TRBV2
TGTGCCAGCAGTGACAGGACAGGGGGCAACGAGCAGTACTTC
CASSDRTGGNEQYF
>TRBJ2-7|-|14|few|TRBV5-1
TGCGCCAGCAGCTTGGGTCCGGGACCCTACGAGCAGTACTTC
CASSLGPGPYEQYF
>TRBJ2-1|TRBD2|17|many|TRBV12-3/TRBV12-4
TGTGCCAGCAGCGGGACTAGCGGGAGGGGCTCCTACAATGAGCAGTTCTTC
CASSGTSGRGSYNEQFF
>TRBJ1-4|-|13|-|TRBV3-1
TGTGCCAGCAGCCAAGTGGACACTGAAAAACTGTTTTTT
CASSQVDTEKLFF
>TRBJ2-1|TRBD2|16|few|TRBV20-1
TGCAGTGCTCAAGGGACTAGCGGGAGGGCCAGGAATGAGCAGTTCTTC
CSAQGTSGRARNEQFF
>TRBJ2-5|-|15|many|TRBV9
TGCGCCAGCAGCTTGGGATCAGGGAATGGAGAGACCCAGTACTTC
CASSLGSGNGETQYF
>TRBJ1-2|-|13|-|TRBV3-1
TGTGCCAGCAGCCCGGGGACGGCGGGGGGCTACACCTTC
CASSPGTAGGYTF
>TRBJ1-2|-|13|many|TRBV28
TGTGCCAGCAGGGACAGTTCCTGGGAGGGCTACACCTTC
CASRDSSWEGYTF
>TRBJ2-1|TRBD1|19|many|TRBV28
TGTGCCAGCAGTTTCACAACTTCCGGGACAGGGGAACGTAGGAATGAGCAGTTCTTC
CASSFTTSGTGERRNEQFF
>TRBJ2-3|TRBD1|17|few|TRBV6-2/TRBV6-3
TGTGCCAGCAGTTACTCTTCACATGACAGGGGCGGGTTTACGCAGTATTTT
CASSYSSHDRGGFTQYF
>TRBJ2-3|-|18|-|TRBV6-5
TGTGCCAGCAGTTACTCTACAGGACAGTTGGTTAACACAGATACGCAGTATTTT
CASSYSTGQLVNTDTQYF
>TRBJ2-3|TRBD2|16|few|TRBV30
TGTGCCTGGAGTGTTTTCAAGGGAGGGCGTCCAGATACGCAGTATTTT
CAWSVFKGGRPDTQYF
>TRBJ1-5|-|17|few|TRBV9
TGTGCCAGCAGCCCACCTCCGAGGCTCTATAGCAATCAGCCCCAGCATTTT
CASSPPPRLYSNQPQHF
>TRBJ2-5|-|13|many|TRBV5-1
TGCGCCAGCAGGCGGGAAGGGGTCGAGACCCAGTACTTC
CASRREGVETQYF
>TRBJ2-6|-|17|few|TRBV10-3
TGTGCCATCAGTGAAGGCCCTCATAACTCTGGGGCCAACGTCCTGACTTTC
CAISEGPHNSGANVLTF
>TRBJ2-3|-|14|-|TRBV7-3
TGTGCCAGCAGGGGCGGAGGATTCACAGGTACGCAGTATTTT
CASRGGGFTGTQYF